The subject of this entry is one T cell receptor beta chain. These data belong to a study of blood T cell repertoires in COVID-19. The wider study: Acute and convalescent COVID-19 specimens originated in the United States, Italy and Spain.

Trimming stripped 0 bases from V and 2 bases from J, with 12 bases between. The CDR3 length is 16 residues. The germline gives CDR1 LGHNA, CDR2 YNFKEQ. The protocol was immunoSEQ multiplex PCR, while the TCRdb copy is restricted to in-frame clones and leaves out a portion. The sample records tens of thousands of clones, 88% being singletons. Sample: peripheral blood. The TCR sequence derives from a human donor in a cohort sampled during active COVID-19. V is TRBV4-2 and J is TRBJ2-3, with D unresolved. The CDR3: CASSQEPRPFTDTQYF. The CDR3 bases are TGTGCCAGCAGCCAAGAACCGAGGCCTTTCACAGATACGCAGTATTTT.